Detailed here is one TCR beta chain. Antigen: not known. These data come from a study of T cell responses to AZD1222 COVID-19 vaccine. The overall study: Whether given at about 4 or about 12 weeks, second doses were pooled.

General study results and limits: Sampled repertoires all dated from after the peak T cell response. White British ancestry dominated among donors, who included more females, and clonal diversity was possibly underestimated. Two doses of AZD1222 preceded a rise in Spike-specific TCR breadth and depth.

The germline CDR1 and CDR2 sequences are SGHTA and FQGNSA. The CDR3 totals 17 residues. The ends were cut back, 6 bases at V and 3 bases at J, with 24 bases in the middle. Only in-frame clones appear in the TCRdb table, and some are missing; sequencing was by immunoSEQ multiplex PCR. The sample comprises roughly 180,000 clones, about 91% of which are singletons, and under 2.5% rests with the top ten. This clonotype originated in an adult in good health. The sample here was peripheral blood, taken on day 0 of AZD1222 vaccination. The chain recombines TRBV7-2 with TRBJ2-7, with D perhaps matching TRBD1 or TRBD2 (5 bases each). The CDR3 DNA reads as TGTGCCAGCAGTCCCCAGGTGATGGCAGCAGGGAGCTACGAGCAGTACTTC. Its translation is CASSPQVMAAGSYEQYF.